This T cell receptor (beta chain) comes out of a study of memory CD4+ T cells and cytomegalovirus serostatus (dated by TCRdb to the late 2010s). Looking at the study overall: The cohort included 35 or so healthy adults from Belgium, of whom 9 were CMV seropositive and about 24 were CMV seronegative. To replicate a published TCR-based CMV serostatus classifier, the study sequenced CD4+ memory TCRbeta repertoires from a Belgian cohort whose cytomegalovirus serostatus was known.

As regards this clone: It lacks a known antigen. Within one base of it there is no much larger clone, and no base qualities were kept.

V lost 2 bases and J lost 5 bases; the stretch between them is 12 bases long. The CDR1 and CDR2 encoded by the germline V gene are SGHTA and FQGTGA. The CDR3 starts with the cysteine, ends with the phenylalanine, and has 14 residues. Just the 42-base CDR3 DNA is kept, in frame starting at base 1. Genomic DNA was extracted from sorted cells with the Quick-DNA Microprep Kit. TCRbeta DNA was amplified with the immunoSEQ hsTCRbeta kit following the manufacturer's protocol. TCRbeta libraries were sequenced on an Illumina MiSeq instrument. Regarding the original processing steps: Once out-of-frame sequences had been removed, millions of distinct TCRbeta sequences were left, which works out to an average of roughly 64,000 per individual. Each individual was scored by the count of around 160 previously reported CMV-associated TCRbeta sequences and the total productive distinct TCRbeta count. A beta-binomial model was reimplemented in Python, and scikit-learn random forests with default parameters were trained on data from the US cohort. Classifier performance on the Belgian cohort was summarized as median AUC with percentile confidence intervals calculated over 10,000 bootstrap iterations. TCRdb's version of the immuneACCESS table is confined to in-frame rearrangements and falls short of the full clone set. An unresolved V gene accounts for under half of the shortfall where checked; the remainder is of unknown origin. The V and J calls and clone size were taken over from that table, and D and trimming were inferred from the DNA. The sample includes some 95,000 clones, with 80% observed a single time. The top ten constitute about 3.6% of the sample.

A FACSAria II was used to sort memory CD4+ T cells, defined as single viable CD3+CD4+CD8-CD45RO+ cells. CMV serostatus was determined using a Roche Elecsys assay that detects serum IgG against CMV pp150, pp28, p38 and p52. Following thawing, total CD4+ T cells were enriched through positive selection using CD4 magnetic microbeads. The samples came from a different study that was designed specifically to examine the CD4+ T cell memory repertoire. Peripheral blood mononuclear cells were isolated and cryopreserved according to standard operating procedures, and serum was stored at -80 degrees C. The staining relied on CD3-PerCP (BW264/56), CD4-APC (RPA-T4), CD45RO-PE (UCHT1) and CD8-Pacific Orange (3B5) antibodies, and Sytox blue was used to exclude non-viable cells. Broad study findings and their caveats: Results were interpreted as suggesting that the CMV-associated TCR signature is largely present in the CD4+ memory repertoire. Of around 160 previously reported CMV-associated TCRbeta sequences, around 70 appeared in the CD4+ memory repertoires, each in one to five individuals. Only CD4+CD45RO+ memory cells were sequenced, in contrast to the original study, in which naive and memory CD4+ and CD8+ populations were covered. A median bootstrapped AUC of almost 0.96 with a 95% CI of 0.76-1.00 was achieved on the Belgian cohort by the original-framework classifier. For CMV serostatus prediction, a median bootstrapped AUC of 0.95 was reached with the original framework, and a median bootstrapped AUC of roughly 0.92 was reached with a US-trained random forest.

The receptor chain draws on TRBV7-3 and TRBJ2-5; the D gene is perhaps TRBD2, on 6 matching bases. The TCR originated in an adult in good health and CMV-seropositive. Sequenced: memory CD4+ T cells from blood. The nucleotide sequence reads TGTGCCAGCAGCTTAGGTGGGGGGAGGGAGACCCAGTACTTC. Protein translation: CASSLGGGRETQYF.